The following is a TCR beta chain sequence with its context. TCRdb's copy holds only in-frame clones and misses some; the assay was immunoSEQ multiplex PCR. Found here are approximately 130,000 clones, around 87% of them singletons; the top ten hold 2.9%. This record belongs to a study of control samples from healthy donors and cancer patients. Sequencing was carried out using blood. The receptor was isolated from a man aged 55 to 69 in good health.

The CDR3 reads CASSPAGGVNYEQYF. CDR3 bases: TGTGCCAGCTCACCCGCCGGCGGGGTAAACTACGAGCAGTACTTC. V gene TRBV18 combines with J gene TRBJ2-7; D perhaps matches TRBD2 (6 bases). The CDR3 spans 15 residues. In germline, CDR1 is KGHSH, CDR2 LQKENI. V was clipped by 3 bases and J by 3 bases, with 15 bases between them. The variable domain in full, completed from reference TRBV18 and TRBJ2-7, reads NAGVMQNPRHLVRRRGQEARLRCSPMKGHSHVYWYRQLPEEGLKFMVYLQKENIIDESGMPKERFSAEFPKEGPSILRIQQVVRGDSAAYFCASSPAGGVNYEQYFGPGTRLTVT.